Listed here are 26 T cell receptor beta chains from one sample, sequenced in a study of blood T cell repertoires in COVID-19. Method: immunoSEQ multiplex PCR; TCRdb's copy keeps in-frame clones and lacks some. The data contain over 200,000 clones, 85% to 90% of them singletons. The sequenced sample was peripheral blood. These TCRs come from a woman aged 60-75 years with acute or convalescent COVID-19.

The chain employs TRBV19 and TRBJ2-7; 7 bases align to TRBD2. CDR3 length: 14 residues. Germline CDR1 LNHDA, CDR2 SQIVND (reference sequence). Unmatched junction bases numbered 7, after V lost 4 bases and J lost 4 bases. The DNA of the CDR3 is TGTGCCAGTAGTACGAGCGGGAAACCTTACGAGCAGTACTTC. Translating it yields CASSTSGKPYEQYF.

V is TRBV27 and J is TRBJ2-2; possibly TRBD1 for D (6 bases). V lost 8 bases and J lost 0, with 16 bases in between. The V gene's germline CDR1 is MNHEY and CDR2 SMNVEV (reference sequence). The CDR3 runs to 16 residues. The CDR3: CASQLFGTPNTGELFF. The DNA for the CDR3 is TGTGCCAGCCAATTATTTGGGACACCGAACACCGGGGAGCTGTTTTTT.

This clone came up a few times. J is TRBJ1-2 and V is TRBV12-3 or TRBV12-4; possible D gene TRBD1, 5 bases. This CDR3 has 10 amino acids. Trimming took 6 bases from V and 6 from J, leaving 5 bases between them. This CDR3 is CASRQDGYTF. CDR3 DNA: TGTGCCAGCAGACAGGATGGCTACACCTTC.

This chain joins TRBV27 and TRBJ1-2, with D uncertain. This CDR3 has 14 residues. Germline CDR1 and CDR2: MNHEY and SMNVEV (reference sequence). Trimming took off 4 bases at V and 2 bases at J, with 11 bases between the two ends. Here the CDR3 DNA reads TGTGCCAGCAGTTCTGCAGGTTCAAACTATGGCTACACCTTC. Its protein is CASSSAGSNYGYTF.

J is TRBJ2-2 and V is TRBV28; the match to TRBD2 covers 9 bases. The V gene end was trimmed by 1 base and the J gene end by 3 bases; junction bases not matched to a gene: 0. The CDR3 extends over 15 amino acids. Looked up from germline, CDR1 is MDHEN and CDR2 is SYDVKM. CDR3 region: CASSLLAGDTGELFF. In nucleotides, the CDR3 is TGTGCCAGCAGTTTATTAGCGGGAGACACCGGGGAGCTGTTTTTT.

This clone has just one count. The chain has TRBV27 and TRBJ2-1; possibly TRBD1 for D (6 bases). V gave up 3 bases and J gave up 7 bases, with 10 bases separating them. CDR1 is MNHEY, CDR2 SMNVEV, per germline (reference sequence). This CDR3 has 13 residues. The DNA of the CDR3 is TGTGCCAGCAGTTTCCGGACAGATAATGAGCAGTTCTTC. This sequence encodes CASSFRTDNEQFF.

In DNA, the CDR3 is TGTGCCTGGAGTATAGACGAGCAGTACTTC. This encodes CAWSIDEQYF. This chain joins TRBV30 and TRBJ2-7; D gene unclear. The CDR3 spans 10 residues. Trimming took off 2 bases at V and 5 bases at J, with 4 bases between the two ends. Germline V gives CDR1 GTSNPN, CDR2 SVGIG (reference sequence).

V and J are TRBV11-3 and TRBJ1-1, with D maybe TRBD1 (6 bases). Germline lookup yields CDR1 SGHNT and CDR2 YENEEA. This CDR3 spans 14 amino acids. V was cut by 5 bases and J by 0 bases, with 10 bases left in between. As DNA, the CDR3 is TGTGCCAGCAGCCGAGGGGGGGTGAACACTGAAGCTTTCTTT. This gives the protein CASSRGGVNTEAFF.

CDR3 nucleotides: TGCGCCAGCAGCTTCGGACTAGCCTCGGGATCCTACAATGAGCAGTTCTTC. This translates into CASSFGLASGSYNEQFF. The gene calls are TRBV5-1 and TRBJ2-1, with 8 bases matching TRBD2. Trimming cost V 2 bases and J 1 base; bases outside gene matches: 8. The CDR3 length is 17 residues. Germline lookup yields CDR1 SGHRS and CDR2 YFSETQ.

This clone occurred a few times. The chain has TRBV5-1 and TRBJ1-4; 10 bases align to TRBD1. Germline V CDR1 and CDR2: SGHRS, YFSETQ. V gave up 2 bases and J gave up 0 bases; unmatched junction bases: 13. The CDR3 sequence is 20 residues long. CDR3 DNA sequence: TGCGCCAGCAGCTTTAGTACAGCTCCGGGACAGGGGCCAACTAATGAAAAACTGTTTTTT. This gives the protein CASSFSTAPGQGPTNEKLFF.

The chain recombines TRBV12-3 or TRBV12-4 with TRBJ1-1; maybe TRBD1 (5 bases). The CDR3 extends over 13 amino acids. Trimming stripped 6 bases from V and 4 bases from J, with 12 bases between. CDR3 residues: CASSLRETTEAFF. The CDR3 DNA sequence: TGTGCCAGCAGCCTCAGGGAAACCACTGAAGCTTTCTTT.

The V gene is TRBV27, the J gene TRBJ1-1; 9 positions agree with TRBD1. Germline CDR1 is MNHEY and CDR2 is SMNVEV (reference sequence). V gave up 2 bases and J gave up 7 bases; unmatched junction bases: 8. The CDR3 sequence is 15 residues long. This CDR3 reads CASSLNPTGGLEAFF. The CDR3 DNA reads TGTGCCAGCAGTTTAAATCCGACAGGGGGACTTGAAGCTTTCTTT.

This clone has just a few counts. J is TRBJ1-5 and V is TRBV7-2; D call uncertain. CDR1 SGHTA and CDR2 FQGNSA come from the germline V gene. Trimming left V 0 bases short and J 1 base short, with 7 bases between. This CDR3 is built from 15 residues. CDR3 sequence: CASSLAGQSNQPQHF. Written as DNA, the CDR3 is TGTGCCAGCAGCTTAGCTGGGCAGAGCAATCAGCCCCAGCATTTT.

The chain couples TRBV5-6 to TRBJ1-1; 8 bases map to TRBD1. CDR3 length equals 17 residues. V trimming: 0 bases; J trimming: 0 bases; junction bases outside the gene matches: 7. Germline V gene sequence: CDR1 SGHDT, CDR2 YYEEEE. CDR3 residues: CASSLARTGLLNTEAFF. Here the CDR3 DNA reads TGTGCCAGCAGCTTGGCTAGGACAGGGCTCCTGAACACTGAAGCTTTCTTT.

The chain combines TRBV18 with TRBJ2-1, with D possibly being TRBD2 (5 bases). The CDR3 consists of 11 residues. V was clipped by 8 bases and J by 6 bases, with 8 bases between them. Germline assignment: CDR1 KGHSH and CDR2 LQKENI. The CDR3 loop reads CASRGLNEQFF. In nucleotides, the CDR3 is TGTGCCAGCCGCGGACTCAATGAGCAGTTCTTC.

The chain joins TRBV6-5 to TRBJ1-6, with D possibly matching TRBD1 (6 bases). Trimming cost V 0 bases and J 6 bases, with 9 bases left between them. Per germline, CDR1 MNHEY and CDR2 SVGAGI. The CDR3 is made up of 15 amino acids. Here the CDR3 reads CASSYSLQGNSPLHF. DNA for the CDR3: TGTGCCAGCAGTTACTCGCTACAGGGTAATTCACCCCTCCACTTT.

The count of this clone is one. This chain uses TRBV14 with TRBJ2-5, with a weak D call TRBD1 (6 bases). Germline lookup yields CDR1 SGHDN and CDR2 FVKESK. The CDR3 runs to 17 residues. V lost 0 bases to trimming and J lost 1 base, with 15 bases between them. For the CDR3, the DNA is TGTGCCAGCAGCCAAGATAATCGCTGGGGGCCCCAAGAGACCCAGTACTTC. Amino acids: CASSQDNRWGPQETQYF.

The J gene is TRBJ2-7, the V gene TRBV19, with D perhaps matching TRBD2 (6 bases). CDR1 LNHDA and CDR2 SQIVND come from the germline V gene (reference sequence). V was cut by 3 bases and J by 1 base, with 10 bases left in between. The CDR3 spans 14 residues. Written as DNA, the CDR3 is TGTGCCAGTAGTATCAGGGACTGGTCCTACGAGCAGTACTTC. Its protein is CASSIRDWSYEQYF. Combining the CDR3 with reference TRBV19 and TRBJ2-7 gives the whole variable domain DGGITQSPKYLFRKEGQNVTLSCEQNLNHDAMYWYRQDPGQGLRLIYYSQIVNDFQKGDIAEGYSVSREKKESFPLTVTSAQKNPTAFYLCASSIRDWSYEQYFGPGTRLTVT.

DNA of the CDR3: TGTGCCAGCTCATTGACAGGGGGCTCCAATCAGCCCCAGCATTTT. Translating it yields CASSLTGGSNQPQHF. V is TRBV18 and J is TRBJ1-5; 10 bases map to TRBD1. In germline, CDR1 is KGHSH, CDR2 LQKENI. With V trimmed by 5 bases and J by 3 bases, 4 bases remained unmatched. The CDR3 covers 15 residues.

The chain carries TRBV24-1 and TRBJ2-3; 7 positions match TRBD1. V was pared by 3 bases and J by 1 base, with 6 bases of the junction left unmatched. Looked up from germline, CDR1 is KGHDR and CDR2 is SFDVKD. The CDR3 spans 16 residues. DNA for the CDR3: TGTGCCACCAGTGATCATAGGGGGCCACGCACAGATACGCAGTATTTT. Translation gives CATSDHRGPRTDTQYF.

The rearrangement uses TRBV10-1 and TRBJ2-1; 8 nucleotides agree with TRBD2. The CDR3 is made up of 16 amino acids. Trimming removed 5 bases from V and 0 bases from J; junction bases left unmatched: 6. The germline CDR1 and CDR2 sequences are WNHNN and SYGVQD (reference sequence). As DNA, the CDR3 is TGCGCCAGCAGTTCTCTAGCGGGCAGCTCCTACAATGAGCAGTTCTTC. Translating gives CASSSLAGSSYNEQFF.

This chain links TRBV29-1 with TRBJ1-1; tentative D call: TRBD1 (5 bases). CDR3 length: 14 amino acids. Trimming took 4 bases from V and 1 from J, leaving 13 bases between them. Germline CDR1 SQVTM, CDR2 ANQGSEA. The CDR3 loop is CSVVGLTGNTEAFF. Here the CDR3 DNA reads TGCAGCGTTGTGGGGTTAACAGGGAACACTGAAGCTTTCTTT.

This clone showed up just once. The chain carries TRBV6-5 and TRBJ1-4; 10 bases agree with TRBD1. Germline V gene data show CDR1 as MNHEY and CDR2 as SVGAGI. The CDR3 totals 15 residues. Trimming removed 4 bases from V and 7 bases from J; junction bases left unmatched: 6. The CDR3 loop is CASSFLGQGGEKLFF. The CDR3, as DNA: TGTGCCAGCAGTTTTCTAGGACAGGGGGGTGAAAAACTGTTTTTT.

The chain combines TRBV7-9 with TRBJ1-6; weak D call: TRBD1 (5 bases). V shed 5 bases and J shed 6 bases, with 17 bases lying between them. This CDR3 region has 16 residues. Germline loops: CDR1 SEHNR, CDR2 FQNEAQ (reference sequence). CDR3 bases: TGTGCCAGCAGCACACTTGGGGGGTTAGTTAATTCACCCCTCCACTTT. This encodes CASSTLGGLVNSPLHF.

This clone was found once. The J gene is TRBJ2-1, the V gene TRBV9, with 7 nucleotides matching TRBD1. The CDR3 totals 14 residues. The germline CDR1 and CDR2 sequences are SGDLS and YYNGEE. Trimming took 4 bases from V and 8 from J; bases not matched to a gene: 9. In nucleotides, the CDR3 is TGTGCCAGCAGCCCGACAGGGACCTCGGATGAGCAGTTCTTC. Translated: CASSPTGTSDEQFF.

This chain joins TRBV7-2 and TRBJ2-7, with a weak D call TRBD2 (6 bases). Trimming removed 2 bases at V and 7 bases at J, with 15 bases between. The CDR3 loop spans 14 amino acids. The germline V gene encodes CDR1 SGHTA and CDR2 FQGNSA. The CDR3 nucleotides read TGTGCCAGCAGCTTACAGGACCTGCGGGGAGAGCAGTACTTC. Protein product: CASSLQDLRGEQYF.